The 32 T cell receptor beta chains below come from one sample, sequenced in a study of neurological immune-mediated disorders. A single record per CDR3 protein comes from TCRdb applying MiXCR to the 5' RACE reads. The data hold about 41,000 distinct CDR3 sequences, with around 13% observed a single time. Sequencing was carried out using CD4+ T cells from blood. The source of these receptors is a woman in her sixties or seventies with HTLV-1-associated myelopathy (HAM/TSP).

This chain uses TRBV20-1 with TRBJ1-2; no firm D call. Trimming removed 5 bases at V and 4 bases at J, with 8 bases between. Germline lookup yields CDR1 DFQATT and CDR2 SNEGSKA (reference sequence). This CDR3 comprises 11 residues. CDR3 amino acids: CSAGPGYGYTF. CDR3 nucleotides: TGCAGTGCTGGACCCGGCTATGGCTACACCTTC.

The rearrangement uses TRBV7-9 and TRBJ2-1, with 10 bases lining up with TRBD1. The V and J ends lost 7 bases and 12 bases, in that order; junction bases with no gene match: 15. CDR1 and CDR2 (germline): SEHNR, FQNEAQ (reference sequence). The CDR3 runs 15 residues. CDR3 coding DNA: TGTGCCAGCAACAAGAGACTCGGACAGGGGGTTGTGCAGTTCTTC. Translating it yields CASNKRLGQGVVQFF.

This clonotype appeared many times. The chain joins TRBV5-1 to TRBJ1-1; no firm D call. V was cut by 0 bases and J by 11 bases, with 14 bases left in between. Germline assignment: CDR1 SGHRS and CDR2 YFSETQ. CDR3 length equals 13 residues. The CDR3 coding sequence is TGCGCCAGCAGCTTGGCCGGGTTAGCTGGGGCTTTCTTT. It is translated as CASSLAGLAGAFF.

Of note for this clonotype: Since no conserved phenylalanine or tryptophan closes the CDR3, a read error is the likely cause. The CDR3 sequence: CASSFVSGRVADQYV. The CDR3 bases are TGTGCCAGCAGCTTCGTTTCGGGTCGGGTGGCCGATCAGTACGTC. The chain joins TRBV5-6 to TRBJ2-4; D unclear. V lost 2 bases to trimming and J lost 12 bases, with 21 bases between them. Per the germline V gene, CDR1 is SGHDT and CDR2 is YYEEEE. The CDR3 is 15 residues long.

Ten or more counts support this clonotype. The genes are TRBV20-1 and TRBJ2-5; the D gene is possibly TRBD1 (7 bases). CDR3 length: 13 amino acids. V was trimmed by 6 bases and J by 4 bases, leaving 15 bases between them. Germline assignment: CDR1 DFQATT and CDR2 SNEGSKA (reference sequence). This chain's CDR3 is CSASRRGAETQYF. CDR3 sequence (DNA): TGCAGTGCAAGCCGCAGGGGGGCAGAGACCCAGTACTTC.

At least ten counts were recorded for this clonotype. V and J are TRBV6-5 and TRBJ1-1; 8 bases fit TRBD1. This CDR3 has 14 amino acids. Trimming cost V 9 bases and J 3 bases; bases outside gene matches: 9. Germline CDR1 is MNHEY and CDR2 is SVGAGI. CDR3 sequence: CASRQGYLDTEAFF. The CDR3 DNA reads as TGTGCCAGTAGACAGGGGTATCTGGACACTGAAGCTTTCTTT.

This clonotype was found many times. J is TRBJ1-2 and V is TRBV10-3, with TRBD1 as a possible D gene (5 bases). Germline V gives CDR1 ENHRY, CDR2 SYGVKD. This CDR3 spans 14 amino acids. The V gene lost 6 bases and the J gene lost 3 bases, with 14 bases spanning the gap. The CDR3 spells CAIRTGTADYGYTF. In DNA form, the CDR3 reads TGTGCCATCAGAACCGGGACTGCTGACTATGGCTACACCTTC.

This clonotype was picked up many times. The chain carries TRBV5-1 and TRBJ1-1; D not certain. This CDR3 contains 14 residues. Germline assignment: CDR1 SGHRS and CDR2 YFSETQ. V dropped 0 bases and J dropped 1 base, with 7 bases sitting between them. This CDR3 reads CASSLVGRNTEAFF. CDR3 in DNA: TGCGCCAGCAGCTTGGTGGGAAGGAACACTGAAGCTTTCTTT.

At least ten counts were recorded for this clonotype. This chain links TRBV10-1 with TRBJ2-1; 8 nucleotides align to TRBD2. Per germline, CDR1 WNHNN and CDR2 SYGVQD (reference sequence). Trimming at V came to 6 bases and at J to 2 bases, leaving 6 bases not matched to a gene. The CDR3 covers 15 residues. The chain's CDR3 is CASSGGGGPYNEQFF. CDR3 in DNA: TGCGCCAGCAGCGGGGGGGGGGGACCCTACAATGAGCAGTTCTTC.

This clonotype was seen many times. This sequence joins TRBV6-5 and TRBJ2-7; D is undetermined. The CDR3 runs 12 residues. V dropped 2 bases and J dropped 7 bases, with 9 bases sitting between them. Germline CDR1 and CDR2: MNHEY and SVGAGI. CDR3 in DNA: TGTGCCAGCAGTTACACCGGGCGAGAGCAGTACTTC. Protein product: CASSYTGREQYF.

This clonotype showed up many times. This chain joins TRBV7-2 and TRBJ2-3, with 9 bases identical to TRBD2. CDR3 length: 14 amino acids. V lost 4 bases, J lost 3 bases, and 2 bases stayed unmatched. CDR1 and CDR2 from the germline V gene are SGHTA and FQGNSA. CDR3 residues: CASSSGLATDTQYF. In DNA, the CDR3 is TGTGCCAGCAGCTCTGGACTAGCGACAGATACGCAGTATTTT. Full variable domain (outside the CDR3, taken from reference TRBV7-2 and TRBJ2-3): GAGVSQSPSNKVTEKGKDVELRCDPISGHTALYWYRQSLGQGLEFLIYFQGNSAPDKSGLPSDRFSAERTGGSVSTLTIQRTQQEDSAVYLCASSSGLATDTQYFGPGTRLTVL.

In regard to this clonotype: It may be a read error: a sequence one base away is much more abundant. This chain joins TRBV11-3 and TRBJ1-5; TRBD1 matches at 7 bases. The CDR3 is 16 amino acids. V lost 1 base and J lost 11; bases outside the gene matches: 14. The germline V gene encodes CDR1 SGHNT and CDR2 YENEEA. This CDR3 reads CASSLGGGQLVSAQHF. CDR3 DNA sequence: TGTGCCAGCAGCTTAGGAGGGGGCCAATTGGTATCGGCCCAGCATTTT.

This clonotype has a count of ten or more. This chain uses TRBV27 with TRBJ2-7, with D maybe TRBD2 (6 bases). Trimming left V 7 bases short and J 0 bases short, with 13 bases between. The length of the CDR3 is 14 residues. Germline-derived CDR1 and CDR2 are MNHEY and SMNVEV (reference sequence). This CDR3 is CASKEGAGSYEQYF. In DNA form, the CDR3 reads TGTGCCAGCAAGGAGGGCGCCGGCTCCTACGAGCAGTACTTC.

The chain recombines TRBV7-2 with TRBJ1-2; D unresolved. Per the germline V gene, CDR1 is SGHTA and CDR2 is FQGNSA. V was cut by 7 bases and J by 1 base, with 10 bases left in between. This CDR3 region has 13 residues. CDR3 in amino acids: CASIPTDNYGYTF. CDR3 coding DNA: TGTGCCAGCATCCCCACGGATAACTATGGCTACACCTTC.

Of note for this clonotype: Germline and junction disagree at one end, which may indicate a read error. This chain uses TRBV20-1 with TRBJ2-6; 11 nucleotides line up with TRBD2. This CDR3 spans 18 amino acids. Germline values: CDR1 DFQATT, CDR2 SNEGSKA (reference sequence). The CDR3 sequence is CSTRYIGLAGGGANVLTF. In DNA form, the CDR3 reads TGCAGTACTAGATATATCGGCCTAGCGGGGGGTGGGGCCAACGTCCTGACTTTC.

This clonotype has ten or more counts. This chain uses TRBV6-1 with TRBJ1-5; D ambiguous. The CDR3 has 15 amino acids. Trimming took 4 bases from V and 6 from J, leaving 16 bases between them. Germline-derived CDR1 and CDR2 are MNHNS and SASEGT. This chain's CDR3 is CASSVEYSLRQPQHF. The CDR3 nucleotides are TGTGCCAGCAGTGTAGAGTACAGTTTGCGTCAGCCCCAGCATTTT.

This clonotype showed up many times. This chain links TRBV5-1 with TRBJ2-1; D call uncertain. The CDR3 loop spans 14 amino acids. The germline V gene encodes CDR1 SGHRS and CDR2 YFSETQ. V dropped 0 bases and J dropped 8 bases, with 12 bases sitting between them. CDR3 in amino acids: CASSLVPWGDEQFF. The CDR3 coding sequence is TGCGCCAGCAGCTTGGTGCCCTGGGGTGATGAGCAGTTCTTC. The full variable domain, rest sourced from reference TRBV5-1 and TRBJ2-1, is KAGVTQTPRYLIKTRGQQVTLSCSPISGHRSVSWYQQTPGQGLQFLFEYFSETQRNKGNFPGRFSGRQFSNSRSEMNVSTLELGDSALYLCASSLVPWGDEQFFGPGTRLTVL.

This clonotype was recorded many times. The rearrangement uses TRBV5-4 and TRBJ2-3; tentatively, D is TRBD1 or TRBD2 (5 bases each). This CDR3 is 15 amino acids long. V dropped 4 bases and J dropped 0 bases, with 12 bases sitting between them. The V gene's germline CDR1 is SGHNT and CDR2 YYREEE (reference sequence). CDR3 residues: CASSRDGTSTDTQYF. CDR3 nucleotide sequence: TGTGCCAGCAGCCGGGACGGAACTAGCACAGATACGCAGTATTTT.

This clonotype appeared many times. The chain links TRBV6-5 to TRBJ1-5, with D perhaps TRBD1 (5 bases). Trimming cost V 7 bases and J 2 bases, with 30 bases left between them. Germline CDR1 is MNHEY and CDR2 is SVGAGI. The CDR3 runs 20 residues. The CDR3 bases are TGTGCCAGCACTAGAGAATTCCGGGACCCAATCCTTTTGCGCAATCAGCCCCAGCATTTT. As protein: CASTREFRDPILLRNQPQHF.

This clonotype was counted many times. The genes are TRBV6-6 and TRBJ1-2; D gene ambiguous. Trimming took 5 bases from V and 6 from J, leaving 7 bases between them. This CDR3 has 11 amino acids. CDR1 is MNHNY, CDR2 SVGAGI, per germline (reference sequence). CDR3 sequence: CASSHTDGYTF. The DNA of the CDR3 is TGTGCCAGCAGTCACACGGATGGCTACACCTTC.

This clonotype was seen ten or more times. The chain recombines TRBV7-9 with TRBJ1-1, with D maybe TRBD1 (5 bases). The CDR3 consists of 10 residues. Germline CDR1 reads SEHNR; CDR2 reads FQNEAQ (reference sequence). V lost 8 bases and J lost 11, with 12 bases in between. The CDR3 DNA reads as TGTGCCAGCGGCCGCGGGGCCGCTTTCTTT. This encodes CASGRGAAFF.

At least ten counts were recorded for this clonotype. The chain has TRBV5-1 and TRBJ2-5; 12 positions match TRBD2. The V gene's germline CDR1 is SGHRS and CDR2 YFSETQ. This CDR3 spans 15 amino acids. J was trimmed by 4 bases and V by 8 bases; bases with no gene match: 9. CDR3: CASNRLAGAGETQYF. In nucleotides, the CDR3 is TGCGCCAGTAACAGACTAGCGGGAGCAGGAGAGACCCAGTACTTC.

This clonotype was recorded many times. CDR3 protein: CASKGAGGPFEQYF. Written as DNA, the CDR3 is TGTGCCAGCAAGGGGGCCGGGGGACCTTTCGAGCAGTACTTC. The chain joins TRBV10-3 to TRBJ2-7, with D possibly being TRBD1 (7 bases). Per germline, CDR1 ENHRY and CDR2 SYGVKD. The CDR3 is 14 amino acids. V lost 10 bases to trimming and J lost 6 bases, with 22 bases between them.

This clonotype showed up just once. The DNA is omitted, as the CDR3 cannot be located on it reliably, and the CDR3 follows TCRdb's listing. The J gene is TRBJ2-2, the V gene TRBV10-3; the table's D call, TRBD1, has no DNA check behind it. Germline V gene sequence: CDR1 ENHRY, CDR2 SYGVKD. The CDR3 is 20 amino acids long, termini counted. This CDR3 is CAIRTGETQYFGPGTGELFF.

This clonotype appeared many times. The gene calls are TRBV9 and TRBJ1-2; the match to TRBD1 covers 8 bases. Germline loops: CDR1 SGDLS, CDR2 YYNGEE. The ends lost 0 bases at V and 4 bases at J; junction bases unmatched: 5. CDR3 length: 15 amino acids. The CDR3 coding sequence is TGTGCCAGCAGCGTAGAGGGCAGGGGGCCCTATGGCTACACCTTC. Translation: CASSVEGRGPYGYTF. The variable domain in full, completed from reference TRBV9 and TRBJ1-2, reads DSGVTQTPKHLITATGQRVTLRCSPRSGDLSVYWYQQSLDQGLQFLIQYYNGEERAKGNILERFSAQQFPDLHSELNLSSLELGDSALYFCASSVEGRGPYGYTFGSGTRLTVV.

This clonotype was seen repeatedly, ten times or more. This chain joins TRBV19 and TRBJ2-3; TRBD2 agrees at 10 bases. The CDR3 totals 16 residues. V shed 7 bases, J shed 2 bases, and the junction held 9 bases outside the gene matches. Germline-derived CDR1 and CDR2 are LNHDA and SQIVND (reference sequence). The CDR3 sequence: CASNDPGLAFTDTQYF. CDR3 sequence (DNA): TGTGCCAGTAATGATCCGGGACTAGCGTTCACAGATACGCAGTATTTT.

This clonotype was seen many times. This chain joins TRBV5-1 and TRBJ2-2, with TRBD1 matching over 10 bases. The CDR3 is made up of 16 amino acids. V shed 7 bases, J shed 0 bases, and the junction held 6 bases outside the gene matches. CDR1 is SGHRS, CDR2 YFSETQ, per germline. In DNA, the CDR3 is TGCGCCAGCCTTCCGGGACAGGGGACGAACACCGGGGAGCTGTTTTTT. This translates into CASLPGQGTNTGELFF.

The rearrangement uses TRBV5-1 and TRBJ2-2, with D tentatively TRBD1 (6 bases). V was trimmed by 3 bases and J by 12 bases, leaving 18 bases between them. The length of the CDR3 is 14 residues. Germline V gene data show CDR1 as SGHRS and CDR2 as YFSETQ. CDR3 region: CASSSQPNTGKLFF. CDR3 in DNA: TGCGCCAGCAGCTCACAGCCGAACACAGGGAAGCTGTTTTTT.

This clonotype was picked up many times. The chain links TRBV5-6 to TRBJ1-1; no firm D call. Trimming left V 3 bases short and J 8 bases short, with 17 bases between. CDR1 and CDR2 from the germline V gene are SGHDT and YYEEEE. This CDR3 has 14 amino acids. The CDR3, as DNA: TGTGCCAGCAGCTCCTGGGGTAGGATATCCGAAGCTTTCTTT. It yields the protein CASSSWGRISEAFF.

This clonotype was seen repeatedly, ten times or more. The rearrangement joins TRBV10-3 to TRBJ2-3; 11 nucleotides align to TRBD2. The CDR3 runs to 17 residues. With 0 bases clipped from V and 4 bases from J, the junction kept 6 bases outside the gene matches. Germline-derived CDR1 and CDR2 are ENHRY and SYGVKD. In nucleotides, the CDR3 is TGTGCCATCAGTGAGTCAGGTAGCGGGGGGGCCCCAGATACGCAGTATTTT. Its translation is CAISESGSGGAPDTQYF.

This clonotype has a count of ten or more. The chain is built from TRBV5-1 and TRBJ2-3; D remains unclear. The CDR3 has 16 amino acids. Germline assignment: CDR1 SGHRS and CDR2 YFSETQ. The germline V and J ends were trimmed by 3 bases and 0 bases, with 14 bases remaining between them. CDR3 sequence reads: CASSYRSASSTDTQYF. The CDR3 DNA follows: TGCGCCAGCAGCTACCGAAGCGCCTCGAGCACAGATACGCAGTATTTT.

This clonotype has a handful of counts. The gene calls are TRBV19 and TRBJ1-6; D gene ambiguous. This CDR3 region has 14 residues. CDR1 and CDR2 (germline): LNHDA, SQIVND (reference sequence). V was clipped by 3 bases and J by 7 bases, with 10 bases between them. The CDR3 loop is CASSIRGENSPLHF. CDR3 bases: TGTGCCAGTAGTATTAGAGGCGAGAATTCACCCCTCCACTTT.